The source of this TCR beta chain is a study of T cells in Graves' hyperthyroidism and ophthalmopathy. The authors deemed Graves' hyperthyroidism stable absent ophthalmopathy progression within 18 months. This CDR3 region has 14 residues. The V segment lost 4 bases and the J segment 5 bases; nucleotides outside the gene matches: 5. Amplified TCR beta CDR3 regions came from RNA transcripts. First-round RT-PCR targeting the TCR CDR3 was performed with the HTBI primer set. A single record per CDR3 protein comes from TCRdb applying MiXCR to the multiplex PCR reads. This table holds approximately 590,000 distinct CDR3 sequences, approximately 15% found once. The sample holds many counts of this clonotype.

The source of this sequence is a woman aged 30 to 39 with Graves' hyperthyroidism. The rearrangement links TRBV12-3 or TRBV12-4 to TRBJ2-1; 7 positions match TRBD2. The source material was blood. The CDR3 sequence: CASSSPSGHNEQFF. The CDR3 nucleotides read TGTGCCAGCAGTTCTCCTAGCGGTCACAATGAGCAGTTCTTC.